This record concerns one TCR beta chain sequence. The CDR3 consists of 14 residues. Germline CDR1 reads LGHNA; CDR2 reads YNFKEQ. Trimming removed 0 bases from V and 6 bases from J; junction bases left unmatched: 4. This sample stems from a study of technical replicates of blood from a handful of donors. Assay used: immunoSEQ multiplex PCR; TCRdb lists only in-frame clones, some missing. This sample carries about 75,000 clones, 95% to 97% of them seen once, and the ten largest clones take approximately 0.18%. This clonotype was sampled from a human donor in good health. The V and J genes are TRBV4-2 and TRBJ1-1; 7 positions agree with TRBD1. Sequencing was performed on T cells isolated from PBMCs. CDR3 residues: CASSQDRQGPEAFF. CDR3 nucleotides: TGTGCCAGCAGCCAAGATCGACAGGGCCCTGAAGCTTTCTTT.